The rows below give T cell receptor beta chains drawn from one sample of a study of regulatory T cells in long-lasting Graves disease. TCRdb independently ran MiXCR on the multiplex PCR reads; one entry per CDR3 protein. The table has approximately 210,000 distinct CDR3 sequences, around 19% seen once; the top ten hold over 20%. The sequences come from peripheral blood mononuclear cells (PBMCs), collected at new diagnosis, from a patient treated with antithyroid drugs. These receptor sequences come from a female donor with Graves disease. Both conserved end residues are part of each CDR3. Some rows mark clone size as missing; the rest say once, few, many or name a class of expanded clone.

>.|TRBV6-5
CASSFARGWTDTQYF
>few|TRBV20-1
CSAGRGLATNIQYF
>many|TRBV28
CASSFRGPQHF
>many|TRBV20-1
CSARDLYSSGNTIYF
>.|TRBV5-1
CASSLTGGVSYEQYF
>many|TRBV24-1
CATSDFGLAGSNTGELFF
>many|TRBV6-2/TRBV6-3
CASSYSVSATYEQYF
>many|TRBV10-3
CAISERGPTGTEAFF
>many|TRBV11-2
CASSLGTALNEKLFF
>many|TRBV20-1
CSARSSAASYEQYF
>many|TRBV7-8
CASSTRPDTQYF
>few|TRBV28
CASSDQGHEQYF
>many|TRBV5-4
CASSLESNYNSPLHF
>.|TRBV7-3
CASSASGQGTEQYF
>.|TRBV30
CAWSVLGRRNEQFF
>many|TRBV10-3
CAISEEDSYNEQFF
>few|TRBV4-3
CASSQVPDNSYEQYF
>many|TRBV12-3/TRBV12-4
CASTREIIYEQYF
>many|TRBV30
CAWSVAGNTEAFF
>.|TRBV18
CGISPGQGPPGYTF
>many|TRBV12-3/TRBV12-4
CASSRLVNEQFF
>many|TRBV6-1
CASSAWTMDYNEQFF
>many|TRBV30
CAWSPDRLAGGPGTQYF
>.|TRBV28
CASRSLGGSYNEQFF
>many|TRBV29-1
CTYGAGQGFRDTQYF
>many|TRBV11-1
CASSSGTRSGETQYF
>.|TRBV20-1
CSARTTGVKETQYF
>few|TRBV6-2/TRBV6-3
CASSWRERDEQFF
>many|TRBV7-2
CASSLGVIGTGELFF
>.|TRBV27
CASSLLGGGEQFF
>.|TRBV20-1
CSARDLSSYNSPLHF
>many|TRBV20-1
CSAIDSSYNSPLHF
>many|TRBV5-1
CASSLAAVSSYNEQFF
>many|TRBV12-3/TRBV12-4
CASSLRGGNTGELFF
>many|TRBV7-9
CASSLPGQANYGYTF
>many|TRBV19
CASNDRGPYNEQFF
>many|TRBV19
CASSGDSRVYGYTF
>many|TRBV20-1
CSASSSGAGETQYF
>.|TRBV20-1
CSASIAGTSRNIQYF
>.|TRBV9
CASTKGTGGREQYF
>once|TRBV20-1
CSTRGRADTQYF
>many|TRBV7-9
CASSPDPSTDTDTQYF
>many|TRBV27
CASSLSVSRETQYF
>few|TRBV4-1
CASSQDLRTDTYEQYF
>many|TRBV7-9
CASMFSNLNTEAFF
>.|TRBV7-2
CASSLVTSGADTQYF
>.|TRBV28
CASSLYRGRAVLETQYF
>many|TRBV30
CAWTYNTEAFF
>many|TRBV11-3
CASSLGTIYEQYF
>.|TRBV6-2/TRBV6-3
CASRPLQGAYGYTF
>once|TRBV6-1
CAISGGVGTEAFF
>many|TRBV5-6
CASSLAGQGAAGELFF
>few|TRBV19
CVSSSRGRETDTQYF
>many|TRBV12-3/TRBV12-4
CASRIGGSTEAFF